Following are 26 T cell receptor beta chains from one sample sequenced in a study of vaccination effects on CD4 cells after COVID-19. These receptors are not linked to any known antigen. The repertoire was sequenced with immunoSEQ multiplex PCR; TCRdb's copy has only in-frame clones and lacks some. Counted here are 20,000 to 30,000 clones, roughly 80% occurring once; the ten biggest clones make up approximately 10%. Prior to sequencing, the ViraFEST assay stimulated PBMC with viral peptide pools, which expanded the antigen-specific CD4+ T cells. Isolating CD4+ T cells followed around nine days of culture. According to the study, vaccine recipients showed no prior SARS-CoV-2 infection and negative nucleocapsid antibodies. Sample: CD4+ T cells from PBMCs cultured with HCoV-NL63 spike peptides, taken before COVID-19 vaccination. These receptors came from a human donor who received a COVID-19 vaccine.

This sequence joins TRBV18 and TRBJ1-5, with no clear D. The CDR3 has 15 residues. Trimming removed 2 bases from V and 7 bases from J, with 15 bases in between. Germline CDR1 is KGHSH and CDR2 is LQKENI. CDR3 loop: CASSPGRALDQPQHF. CDR3 DNA: TGTGCCAGCTCACCAGGCCGGGCCCTAGACCAGCCCCAGCATTTT.

The chain links TRBV5-8 to TRBJ2-3, with unresolved D. The CDR3 loop spans 16 amino acids. Trimming took 0 bases from V and 1 from J, leaving 12 bases between them. Germline CDR1 is SGHTS and CDR2 is YDEGEE. The CDR3 bases are TGTGCCAGCAGCTTGGGTAACAGTCGGCGCACAGATACGCAGTATTTT. It translates to CASSLGNSRRTDTQYF.

The chain combines TRBV5-1 with TRBJ2-7; weak D call: TRBD1 (6 bases). Looked up from germline, CDR1 is SGHRS and CDR2 is YFSETQ. V gave up 3 bases and J gave up 5 bases, with 15 bases separating them. This CDR3 contains 14 residues. CDR3 region: CASSSEGVLDEQYF. CDR3 coding DNA: TGCGCCAGCAGCTCTGAGGGGGTTTTGGACGAGCAGTACTTC. Supplemented by reference TRBV5-1 and TRBJ2-7, the full variable domain reads KAGVTQTPRYLIKTRGQQVTLSCSPISGHRSVSWYQQTPGQGLQFLFEYFSETQRNKGNFPGRFSGRQFSNSRSEMNVSTLELGDSALYLCASSSEGVLDEQYFGPGTRLTVT.

The chain carries TRBV3-1 (or the pseudogene TRBV3-2) and TRBJ1-2, with a possible D match to TRBD1 (5 bases). Germline loops: CDR1 LGHDT, CDR2 YNNKEL (reference sequence). V lost 1 base and J 3 bases, leaving 15 bases between the germline ends. The CDR3 sequence is 16 residues long. Written as DNA, the CDR3 is TGTGCCAGCAGCCAAGTAGGGGTTCAGGAGGACTATGGCTACACCTTC. As protein: CASSQVGVQEDYGYTF.

The chain employs TRBV5-1 and TRBJ2-5; D not resolved. Germline CDR1 reads SGHRS; CDR2 reads YFSETQ. CDR3 length: 15 residues. V lost 0 bases and J 2 bases, leaving 11 bases between the germline ends. Here the CDR3 reads CASSLVGQTQETQYF. The CDR3 DNA reads TGCGCCAGCAGCTTGGTTGGCCAGACGCAAGAGACCCAGTACTTC.

V and J are TRBV28 and TRBJ2-5; 7 bases map to TRBD1. V was pared by 3 bases and J by 5 bases, with 6 bases of the junction left unmatched. Germline V gene sequence: CDR1 MDHEN, CDR2 SYDVKM. The CDR3 sequence is 14 residues long. The CDR3 loop is CASSFQGGAETQYF. The CDR3 DNA follows: TGTGCCAGCAGTTTTCAAGGGGGCGCGGAGACCCAGTACTTC.

The chain has TRBV5-1 and TRBJ2-3, with TRBD1 matching 8 bases. The CDR3 loop spans 17 amino acids. V lost 4 bases to trimming and J lost 3 bases; unmatched junction nucleotides: 13. Germline V gene lookup returns CDR1 SGHRS and CDR2 YFSETQ. CDR3 residues: CASSPQPGTGGTDTQYF. The CDR3, as DNA: TGCGCCAGCAGCCCTCAACCCGGGACAGGTGGAACAGATACGCAGTATTTT. Full variable domain (outside the CDR3, taken from reference TRBV5-1 and TRBJ2-3): KAGVTQTPRYLIKTRGQQVTLSCSPISGHRSVSWYQQTPGQGLQFLFEYFSETQRNKGNFPGRFSGRQFSNSRSEMNVSTLELGDSALYLCASSPQPGTGGTDTQYFGPGTRLTVL.

The V call is TRBV10-1, the J call TRBJ1-1, with D hard to call. Germline V gives CDR1 WNHNN, CDR2 SYGVQD (reference sequence). V was cut by 6 bases and J by 0 bases, with 14 bases left in between. The CDR3 runs to 15 residues. CDR3 in amino acids: CASSQGGRMNTEAFF. The CDR3 coding sequence is TGCGCCAGCAGCCAAGGAGGCAGAATGAACACTGAAGCTTTCTTT.

The chain combines TRBV9 with TRBJ1-1; the D is unclear. The CDR3 totals 14 residues. The germline gives CDR1 SGDLS, CDR2 YYNGEE. V was pared by 7 bases and J by 2 bases, with 15 bases between. The DNA for the CDR3 is TGTGCCAGCCGCCCAGACCACCTCAACACTGAAGCTTTCTTT. Translation gives CASRPDHLNTEAFF.

This sequence joins TRBV18 and TRBJ2-7, with D unclear. V was shortened by 6 bases and J by 0 bases, with 12 bases between the two germline ends. This CDR3 is built from 14 residues. Germline V gene lookup returns CDR1 KGHSH and CDR2 LQKENI. The CDR3 region is CASSNDLSSYEQYF. In nucleotides, the CDR3 is TGTGCCAGCTCCAACGACCTTAGCTCCTACGAGCAGTACTTC.

The chain couples TRBV18 to TRBJ2-1, with a tentative D call TRBD2 (6 bases). The CDR3 runs 15 residues. V lost 4 bases to trimming and J lost 1 base, with 11 bases between them. Germline CDR1 and CDR2: KGHSH and LQKENI. This CDR3 reads CASSLTGLSYNEQFF. For the CDR3, the DNA is TGTGCCAGCTCACTGACGGGACTTTCCTACAATGAGCAGTTCTTC.

CDR3 region: CASSPQVLGNEQFF. DNA of the CDR3: TGTGCCAGCAGCCCTCAGGTTTTGGGCAATGAGCAGTTCTTC. The chain links TRBV7-2 to TRBJ2-1; D gene ambiguous. The CDR3 runs to 14 residues. V was pared by 5 bases and J by 6 bases, with 14 bases between. Germline CDR1 and CDR2: SGHTA and FQGNSA.

The chain employs TRBV4-1 and TRBJ1-5, with a possible D match to TRBD1 (5 bases). With 2 bases removed from V and 5 bases from J, the gap between germline ends came to 13 bases. Germline lookup yields CDR1 MGHRA and CDR2 YSYEKL. The CDR3 consists of 15 residues. CDR3 amino acids: CASSQNSGGHQPQHF. The CDR3 DNA is TGCGCCAGCAGCCAAAATTCGGGGGGTCATCAGCCCCAGCATTTT.

This clone was observed once. This sequence joins TRBV24-1 and TRBJ2-5; 7 bases align to TRBD1. The CDR3 contains 15 residues. Germline lookup yields CDR1 KGHDR and CDR2 SFDVKD. With V trimmed by 5 bases and J by 0 bases, 5 bases remained unmatched. CDR3 loop: CATSVLDRYQETQYF. For the CDR3, the DNA is TGTGCCACCAGTGTGCTGGACAGGTACCAAGAGACCCAGTACTTC.

The chain links TRBV18 to TRBJ2-7; D gene ambiguous. Germline CDR1 KGHSH, CDR2 LQKENI. The CDR3 runs to 12 residues. Between the trimmed V and J ends, which lost 5 bases and 7 bases, there was a span of 12 bases. The CDR3 protein is CASSRSQREQYF. CDR3 DNA sequence: TGTGCCAGCTCAAGGTCCCAGAGAGAGCAGTACTTC.

The chain is built from TRBV19 and TRBJ1-5, with D hard to call. The CDR3 has 14 amino acids. Trimming pared 1 base from V and 3 bases from J, leaving 7 bases between. CDR1 is LNHDA, CDR2 SQIVND, per germline (reference sequence). The CDR3 region has the DNA TGTGCCAGTAGTATAGGTGACTTCAATCAGCCCCAGCATTTT. It specifies CASSIGDFNQPQHF.

This clone is a singleton in its sample. The chain carries TRBV5-5 and TRBJ2-5, with D possibly TRBD1 on 5 matching bases. The CDR3 totals 14 residues. Germline V lookup: CDR1 SGHKS, CDR2 YYEKEE (reference sequence). Trimming cost V 4 bases and J 4 bases, with 14 bases left between them. The CDR3 DNA is TGTGCCAGCAGCCGTGACAGTCGATTAGAGACCCAGTACTTC. Translation: CASSRDSRLETQYF.

This clone has a handful of counts. The chain links TRBV10-3 to TRBJ2-2, with D uncertain. Trimming took 2 bases from V and 2 from J, leaving 3 bases between them. The CDR3 loop spans 13 amino acids. The V gene's germline CDR1 is ENHRY and CDR2 SYGVKD. The DNA for the CDR3 is TGTGCCATCAGTGAGGAAAACACCGGGGAGCTGTTTTTT. It yields the protein CAISEENTGELFF.

Note on this clone: At one boundary the junction diverges from the germline segment, which might be a read error. The rearrangement links TRBV6-1 to TRBJ2-7; tentative D call: TRBD2 (7 bases). Germline V CDR1 and CDR2: MNHNS, SASEGT. The CDR3 has 12 residues. In DNA, the CDR3 is TGTGCCAGCAGTGATGAAGCGGGACACCCACTCTTC. It specifies CASSDEAGHPLF.

V gene TRBV4-1 combines with J gene TRBJ2-2, with 9 bases matching TRBD1. After removal of 1 base from V and 6 bases from J, the junction contained 9 bases not matched to a gene. There are 17 residues in the CDR3. Germline CDR1 and CDR2: MGHRA and YSYEKL. This chain's CDR3 is CASSQVRGQGGAGELFF. The CDR3 DNA reads TGCGCCAGCAGCCAAGTCCGGGGACAGGGTGGTGCCGGGGAGCTGTTTTTT.

The chain uses TRBV3-1 (or the pseudogene TRBV3-2) and TRBJ2-3; 8 bases line up with TRBD2. Per germline, CDR1 LGHDT and CDR2 YNNKEL (reference sequence). The CDR3 has 15 residues. V dropped 5 bases and J dropped 3; count of bases not matched to a gene: 7. The DNA for the CDR3 is TGTGCCAGCAGCTTCGGGACTAGAGGGACAGATACGCAGTATTTT. Amino acid sequence: CASSFGTRGTDTQYF.

This sequence joins TRBV6-5 and TRBJ1-2; D remains unclear. The CDR3 sequence is 15 residues long. CDR1 and CDR2 (germline): MNHEY, SVGAGI. V lost 4 bases, J lost 4 bases, and 16 bases lay in between. The CDR3 nucleotides are TGTGCCAGCAGTTCCAACCTCCGGGGATCCTATGGCTACACCTTC. The encoded protein is CASSSNLRGSYGYTF.

V usage is TRBV2 and J usage is TRBJ2-1; 11 bases align to TRBD2. The CDR3 extends over 15 amino acids. From germline, CDR1 is SNHLY and CDR2 FYNNEI. V lost 6 bases and J lost 7; bases outside the gene matches: 8. The CDR3, as DNA: TGTGCCAGCAGACAACTAGCGGGGGTTAGGAATGAGCAGTTCTTC. This gives the protein CASRQLAGVRNEQFF.

V is TRBV5-4 and J is TRBJ1-1; 7 bases fit TRBD1. With 1 base clipped from V and 4 bases from J, the junction kept 7 bases outside the gene matches. The germline CDR1 and CDR2 sequences are SGHNT and YYREEE (reference sequence). The CDR3 extends over 15 amino acids. The CDR3: CASSLSTQGLTEAFF. DNA for the CDR3: TGTGCCAGCAGCTTGAGCACACAGGGGCTCACTGAAGCTTTCTTT.

The CDR3 sequence: CASKSSGATGYTF. The CDR3 DNA is TGTGCCAGTAAAAGTTCGGGTGCGACCGGCTACACCTTC. V and J are TRBV19 and TRBJ1-2; D not certain. CDR1 LNHDA and CDR2 SQIVND come from the germline V gene (reference sequence). The CDR3 covers 13 residues. V lost 7 bases and J lost 8, with 17 bases in between.

A single count supports this clone. J is TRBJ1-5 and V is TRBV19, with TRBD1 identical over 10 bases. CDR3 length: 13 amino acids. V lost 8 bases, J lost 2 bases, and 0 bases stayed unmatched. Germline V CDR1 and CDR2: LNHDA, SQIVND (reference sequence). The CDR3 spells CASGTGGNQPQHF. CDR3 sequence (DNA): TGTGCCAGTGGGACAGGGGGCAATCAGCCCCAGCATTTT.